One TCR beta chain is described in this entry. Antigen unknown. These data originate in a study of cytomegalovirus exposure and HLA in healthy donors. The study's findings and limits: The study recorded over 150 TCR beta chains that were cytomegalovirus-associated.

The CDR3 sequence is 14 residues long. Looked up from germline, CDR1 is SGHDN and CDR2 is FVKESK. V was cut by 3 bases and J by 6 bases, with 15 bases left in between. PCR amplification relied on 60 Vbeta primers (plus 13 Jbeta primers). In the authors' workflow: In a later analysis, around 12 million of around 75 million unique beta chains occurred in at least two donors. Only in-frame clones appear in the TCRdb table, and some are missing; sequencing was by immunoSEQ multiplex PCR. That table gives V, J and clone size, and the DNA gave D and trimming. The sample includes some 130,000 clones, about 85% of them seen just once.

This TCR was recovered from a boy under 18 in good health and CMV-seronegative. The rearrangement links TRBV14 to TRBJ2-7; D is possibly TRBD2 (5 bases). Material: PBMCs. Written as DNA, the CDR3 is TGTGCCAGCAGCCAGGCTCGGGGTTGGGGCGAGCAGTACTTC. It yields the protein CASSQARGWGEQYF.